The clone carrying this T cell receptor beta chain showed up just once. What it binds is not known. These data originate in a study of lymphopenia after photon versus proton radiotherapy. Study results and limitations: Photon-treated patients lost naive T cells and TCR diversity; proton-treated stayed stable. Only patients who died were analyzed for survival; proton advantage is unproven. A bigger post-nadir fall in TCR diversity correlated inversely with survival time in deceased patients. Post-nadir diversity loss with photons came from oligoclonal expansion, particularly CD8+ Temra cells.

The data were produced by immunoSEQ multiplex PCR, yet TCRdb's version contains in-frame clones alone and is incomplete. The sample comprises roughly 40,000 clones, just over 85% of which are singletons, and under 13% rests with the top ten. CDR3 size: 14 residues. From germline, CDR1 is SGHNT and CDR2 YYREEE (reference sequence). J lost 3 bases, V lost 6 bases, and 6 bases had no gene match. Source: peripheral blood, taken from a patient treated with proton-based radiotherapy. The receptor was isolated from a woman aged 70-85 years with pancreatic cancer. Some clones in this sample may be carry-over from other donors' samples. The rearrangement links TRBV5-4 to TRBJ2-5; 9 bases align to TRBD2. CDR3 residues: CASTSASGEETQYF. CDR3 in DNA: TGTGCCAGCACCAGTGCTAGCGGGGAAGAGACCCAGTACTTC.